Listed below are T cell receptor beta chains from one sample, sequenced in a study of blood T cell repertoires in COVID-19. Using immunoSEQ multiplex PCR, the repertoire was profiled, and TCRdb retains in-frame clones only, with some absent. The table lists 100,000 to 120,000 clones, approximately 84% of them singletons. The sequenced material came from peripheral blood. The source of these receptors is a man aged 45-65 years with acute or convalescent COVID-19. Both conserved end residues are part of each CDR3. A D gene is named only where the DNA matches it firmly. For some rows the clone size is stated as once, few or many, or as a class when expanded; others skip it.

v_call	clone_size	d_call	j_call	cdr3_aa	cdr3_nt
TRBV29-1	.	.	TRBJ1-2	CSVDPPDRNNYGYTF	TGCAGCGTAGACCCCCCTGACAGGAATAACTATGGCTACACCTTC
TRBV15	.	TRBD1	TRBJ1-2	CATSRDRGRKGVTF	TGTGCCACCAGCAGGGATAGGGGGCGGAAAGGGGTGACCTTC
TRBV29-1	.	.	TRBJ1-4	CSVGGLGNEKLFF	TGCAGCGTCGGGGGGCTCGGTAATGAAAAACTGTTTTTT
TRBV5-6	few	TRBD2	TRBJ2-1	CASSFRLRGELWSEQFF	TGTGCCAGCAGCTTTAGGTTGCGGGGGGAGTTGTGGAGTGAGCAGTTCTTC
TRBV5-6	.	TRBD2	TRBJ2-1	CASSGAGVSSYNEQFF	TGTGCCAGCAGCGGGGCGGGGGTATCGTCCTACAATGAGCAGTTCTTC
TRBV6-2/TRBV6-3	.	TRBD2	TRBJ2-1	CASSYFGLGNNEQFF	TGTGCCAGCAGTTACTTCGGACTAGGAAACAATGAGCAGTTCTTC
TRBV28	.	.	TRBJ2-3	CASSSSPAVTDTQYF	TGTGCCAGCAGTTCTTCCCCCGCAGTTACAGATACGCAGTATTTT
TRBV11-2	.	.	TRBJ1-2	CASSLEVRASRPGYTF	TGTGCCAGCAGCTTAGAAGTGAGGGCGTCACGTCCTGGCTACACCTTC
TRBV3-1/TRBV3-2	.	.	TRBJ1-1	CASINFGSSSEAFF	TGTGCCAGCATTAATTTTGGGAGTAGCTCTGAAGCTTTCTTT
TRBV19	.	.	TRBJ2-3	CASSIQGRGTDTQYF	TGTGCCAGTAGCATACAGGGGAGGGGGACAGATACGCAGTATTTT
TRBV18	few	.	TRBJ1-4	CASSPDRFANEKLFF	TGTGCCAGCTCACCAGACAGGTTTGCTAATGAAAAACTGTTTTTT
TRBV7-2	.	.	TRBJ2-2	CASSLGLNTGELFF	TGTGCCAGCAGCTTAGGGCTCAACACCGGGGAGCTGTTTTTT
TRBV28	once	TRBD1	TRBJ2-7	CASSFSTGGTSSYEQYF	TGTGCCAGCAGTTTCTCTACAGGGGGAACTTCCTCCTACGAGCAGTACTTC
TRBV2	.	TRBD1	TRBJ1-4	CASAAGTGIATNEKLFF	TGTGCCAGTGCCGCCGGGACAGGGATTGCAACTAATGAAAAACTGTTTTTT
TRBV7-3	few	TRBD1	TRBJ1-1	CASSPGTGSRAFF	TGTGCCAGCAGCCCAGGGACAGGTTCGAGAGCTTTCTTT
TRBV7-9	once	TRBD1	TRBJ2-2	CASRTGDTAGELFF	TGTGCCAGCAGAACAGGGGATACCGCCGGGGAGCTGTTTTTT
TRBV19	.	.	TRBJ1-2	CASSSVQGEGYGYTF	TGTGCCAGTAGTTCAGTACAGGGTGAGGGCTATGGCTACACCTTC
TRBV6-1	.	.	TRBJ1-3	CASSEGFGGNTIYF	TGTGCCAGCAGTGAAGGTTTCGGTGGAAACACCATATATTTT
TRBV6-5	.	TRBD1	TRBJ2-1	CASSKTGFSYNEQFF	TGTGCCAGCAGTAAGACAGGGTTCTCCTACAATGAGCAGTTCTTC
TRBV11-2	.	.	TRBJ2-5	CASSLATGETQYF	TGTGCCAGCAGCTTAGCCACGGGAGAGACCCAGTACTTC
TRBV7-9	.	TRBD1	TRBJ1-2	CASSSGGFNYGYTF	TGTGCCAGCAGCTCAGGGGGCTTTAACTATGGCTACACCTTC
TRBV19	.	TRBD2	TRBJ2-2	CASSISGVGTGELFF	TGTGCCAGTAGTATTAGCGGGGTGGGCACCGGGGAGCTGTTTTTT
TRBV4-1	.	TRBD2	TRBJ2-1	CASSVLAGGYNEQFF	TGCGCCAGCAGTGTACTAGCGGGGGGATACAATGAGCAGTTCTTC
TRBV28	.	.	TRBJ1-5	CASSRSGFNQPQHF	TGTGCCAGCAGCCGCTCAGGGTTTAATCAGCCCCAGCATTTT
TRBV19	few	.	TRBJ1-2	CASSARTGNYGYTF	TGTGCCAGTAGTGCTCGGACGGGAAACTATGGCTACACCTTC
TRBV4-1	.	TRBD1	TRBJ1-1	CASSQDLAGGWGTEAFF	TGCGCCAGCAGCCAAGATTTGGCAGGGGGATGGGGAACTGAAGCTTTCTTT
TRBV19	.	.	TRBJ1-3	CASSPSGRATGNTIYF	TGTGCCAGTAGCCCCTCCGGGAGGGCCACTGGAAACACCATATATTTT
TRBV30	.	.	TRBJ1-6	CAWQRGESPLHF	TGTGCCTGGCAGAGAGGTGAGTCACCCCTCCACTTT
TRBV7-9	.	TRBD1	TRBJ2-2	CASSPDRGRNTGELFF	TGTGCCAGCAGCCCCGACAGGGGGCGGAACACCGGGGAGCTGTTTTTT
TRBV19	once	.	TRBJ1-6	CASSIGPIPGALHF	TGTGCCAGTAGTATAGGGCCTATCCCCGGAGCCCTCCACTTT
TRBV30	.	TRBD1	TRBJ1-1	CAWRTGWDTEAFF	TGTGCCTGGAGGACAGGGTGGGACACTGAAGCTTTCTTT
TRBV28	.	.	TRBJ1-2	CASRPPGEGYTF	TGTGCCAGCAGACCCCCAGGGGAAGGCTACACCTTC
TRBV9	.	.	TRBJ1-2	CASSDEGRGYTF	TGTGCCAGCAGCGACGAGGGCCGGGGCTACACCTTC
TRBV7-6	.	TRBD2	TRBJ2-1	CASSYHIAGRTLRDEQFF	TGTGCCAGCAGTTACCACATAGCGGGCCGGACGCTCCGCGATGAGCAGTTCTTC
TRBV19	.	TRBD2	TRBJ2-7	CASSQLAGGREQYF	TGTGCCAGTAGTCAACTAGCGGGGGGGCGCGAGCAGTACTTC
TRBV3-1/TRBV3-2	.	.	TRBJ1-2	CASSQSINYGYTF	TGTGCCAGCAGCCAGAGTATTAACTATGGCTACACCTTC
TRBV2	few	TRBD1	TRBJ2-2	CASTEGTVPLNTGELFF	TGTGCCAGCACTGAGGGGACAGTCCCACTGAACACCGGGGAGCTGTTTTTT
TRBV28	.	TRBD1	TRBJ2-7	CASRTGQGAYEQYF	TGTGCCAGCAGGACGGGTCAGGGGGCCTACGAGCAGTACTTC
TRBV28	.	TRBD1	TRBJ2-3	CASSFPRRRDRAADATQYF	TGTGCCAGCAGTTTCCCCCGGCGAAGGGACAGGGCGGCCGATGCTACGCAGTATTTT
TRBV3-1/TRBV3-2	few	.	TRBJ1-1	CASSRRQGSSTEAFF	TGTGCCAGCAGCAGAAGGCAGGGGAGTAGTACTGAAGCTTTCTTT
TRBV28	.	TRBD1	TRBJ1-2	CASSGTGAGYTF	TGTGCCAGCAGTGGAACAGGGGCGGGCTACACCTTC
TRBV28	.	.	TRBJ1-2	CASSSTGRTGYTF	TGTGCCAGCAGTTCCACAGGGCGAACGGGCTACACCTTC
TRBV5-4	.	TRBD1	TRBJ1-2	CASSPGTEYGYTF	TGTGCCAGCAGCCCCGGGACAGAATATGGCTACACCTTC
TRBV7-2	.	.	TRBJ2-3	CASSLRPPRTGDTQYF	TGTGCCAGCAGCTTGAGGCCTCCTCGAACGGGAGATACGCAGTATTTT